These 28 T cell receptor beta chains originate from one sample sequenced in a study of cytomegalovirus exposure and HLA in healthy donors. 13 Jbeta primers and 60 Vbeta primers were used for the PCR. Assay used: immunoSEQ multiplex PCR; TCRdb lists only in-frame clones, some missing. The sample shows roughly 120,000 clones, over 65% of them seen only once. Sequencing was carried out using PBMCs. Every receptor here comes from a woman under 30 in good health and CMV-seronegative.

V usage is TRBV28 and J usage is TRBJ1-1, with 7 bases aligning to TRBD1. Germline CDR1 is MDHEN and CDR2 is SYDVKM. The CDR3 is made up of 15 amino acids. The J segment lost 0 bases and the V segment lost 4 bases, leaving 5 bases of the junction unmatched. The CDR3 loop reads CASSYEDRLNTEAFF. Here the CDR3 DNA reads TGTGCCAGCAGTTACGAGGACAGGTTGAACACTGAAGCTTTCTTT.

The rearrangement uses TRBV7-2 and TRBJ2-1; 16 bases are shared with TRBD2. This CDR3 region has 19 residues. CDR1 is SGHTA, CDR2 FQGNSA, per germline. With 1 base clipped from V and 7 bases from J, the junction kept 10 bases outside the gene matches. CDR3 residues: CASSLVRGTSGGAGNEQFF. The DNA of the CDR3 is TGTGCCAGCAGCTTAGTGCGTGGGACTAGCGGGGGGGCCGGAAATGAGCAGTTCTTC.

This clone has more than one count but fewer than ten. This rearrangement joins TRBV6-1 to TRBJ1-1, with D tentatively TRBD1 (6 bases). Germline lookup yields CDR1 MNHNS and CDR2 SASEGT. Trimming left V 2 bases short and J 8 bases short, with 15 bases between. The CDR3 covers 14 residues. The CDR3 nucleotides are TGTGCCAGCAGTGAAAGGGGGGGGACTTCGGAAGCTTTCTTT. Translation gives CASSERGGTSEAFF.

This sequence joins TRBV4-3 and TRBJ2-1; D unresolved. From germline, CDR1 is LGHNA and CDR2 YSLEER. Between the trimmed V and J ends, which lost 0 bases and 3 bases, there was a span of 12 bases. This CDR3 has 16 residues. DNA of the CDR3: TGCGCCAGCAGCCAAGATCCAGGAACGAACTACAATGAGCAGTTCTTC. This encodes CASSQDPGTNYNEQFF.

The chain combines TRBV4-2 with TRBJ2-2, with unresolved D. The ends were cut back, 2 bases at V and 2 bases at J, with 3 bases in the middle. This CDR3 region has 13 residues. The germline CDR1 and CDR2 sequences are LGHNA and YNFKEQ. The DNA for the CDR3 is TGTGCCAGCAGCCAATCTAACACCGGGGAGCTGTTTTTT. Amino acid sequence: CASSQSNTGELFF.

The gene calls are TRBV9 and TRBJ1-4, with a weak D call TRBD1 (5 bases). The CDR3 totals 14 residues. V lost 3 bases, J lost 7 bases, and 13 bases lay in between. In germline, CDR1 is SGDLS, CDR2 YYNGEE. The CDR3 is CASSARQNAEKLFF. The CDR3 DNA reads TGTGCCAGCAGCGCCCGACAGAACGCTGAAAAACTGTTTTTT.

This clone was counted at least ten times. This chain uses TRBV20-1 with TRBJ2-4, with D perhaps TRBD1 (6 bases). Trimming removed 3 bases from V and 12 bases from J, with 6 bases in between. This CDR3 spans 9 amino acids. Germline lookup yields CDR1 DFQATT and CDR2 SNEGSKA (reference sequence). The CDR3 DNA reads TGCAGTGCTAGGGACAGTCAGTACTTC. Translation: CSARDSQYF.

This clone was picked up one time. This chain joins TRBV28 and TRBJ1-1; TRBD1 matches at 8 bases. The CDR3 totals 13 residues. The J segment lost 4 bases and the V segment lost 8 bases, leaving 6 bases of the junction unmatched. Per germline, CDR1 MDHEN and CDR2 SYDVKM. The CDR3 spells CASLQGATTEAFF. The CDR3 region has the DNA TGTGCCAGCCTTCAGGGGGCGACCACTGAAGCTTTCTTT.

The V call is TRBV28, the J call TRBJ1-5, with TRBD1 identical over 8 bases. This CDR3 is built from 14 residues. Germline loops: CDR1 MDHEN, CDR2 SYDVKM. V was clipped by 7 bases and J by 7 bases; unmatched bases: 9. In DNA form, the CDR3 reads TGTGCCAGCACCGTCACAGGGGGGGGCCAGCCCCAGCATTTT. Its protein product is CASTVTGGGQPQHF.

This clone has more than one count but fewer than ten. This chain uses TRBV19 with TRBJ1-2; D not resolved. V was clipped by 3 bases and J by 8 bases, with 7 bases between them. CDR3 length: 11 amino acids. Germline CDR1 and CDR2: LNHDA and SQIVND (reference sequence). The CDR3 loop reads CASSMSGGYTF. Here the CDR3 DNA reads TGTGCCAGTAGTATGTCAGGAGGCTACACCTTC.

V usage is TRBV4-1 and J usage is TRBJ1-5; TRBD1 might be the D (5 bases). CDR3 length equals 14 residues. Per germline, CDR1 MGHRA and CDR2 YSYEKL. The V gene lost 0 bases and the J gene lost 9 bases, with 12 bases spanning the gap. CDR3 sequence reads: CASSQDPRTRPQHF. CDR3 bases: TGCGCCAGCAGCCAAGATCCGCGGACACGGCCCCAGCATTTT.

The V call is TRBV11-2, the J call TRBJ2-1; no clear D gene. This CDR3 has 13 residues. CDR1 and CDR2 from the germline V gene are SGHAT and FQNNGV. The V and J ends lost 1 base and 6 bases respectively, with 7 bases between them. As DNA, the CDR3 is TGTGCCAGCAGCTTAGGTCCCATCAATGAGCAGTTCTTC. It encodes CASSLGPINEQFF.

This chain joins TRBV28 and TRBJ1-2; no firm D call. Trimming took 5 bases from V and 8 from J, leaving 15 bases between them. Germline V lookup: CDR1 MDHEN, CDR2 SYDVKM. There are 13 residues in the CDR3. The CDR3 loop is CASSQDGIRGYTF. The CDR3 DNA follows: TGTGCCAGCAGTCAGGACGGGATCCGCGGCTACACCTTC.

This CDR3 is CASSQDSRGLEQYF. For the CDR3, the DNA is TGTGCCAGCAGCCAAGATAGCAGGGGCCTCGAGCAGTACTTC. The chain carries TRBV4-2 and TRBJ2-5, with TRBD1 as a possible D gene (6 bases). The DNA end is a closer match to TRBJ2-7, so the J assignment may be wrong. CDR1 and CDR2 (germline): LGHNA, YNFKEQ. CDR3 size: 14 residues.

The V call is TRBV4-1, the J call TRBJ1-2; TRBD1 matches at 10 bases. V lost 4 bases, J lost 6 bases, and 8 bases stayed unmatched. The CDR3 spans 15 residues. CDR1 and CDR2 from the germline V gene are MGHRA and YSYEKL. CDR3: CASSPRDRGADGYTF. Here the CDR3 DNA reads TGCGCCAGCAGCCCGCGGGACAGGGGAGCGGATGGCTACACCTTC.

This chain links TRBV2 with TRBJ1-4; the D is unclear. This CDR3 spans 14 amino acids. Trimming removed 4 bases at V and 8 bases at J, with 14 bases between. Germline assignment: CDR1 SNHLY and CDR2 FYNNEI. The CDR3 DNA reads as TGTGCCAGCAGTGCCAGCCTAGCAGGCGAAAAACTGTTTTTT. Translation: CASSASLAGEKLFF.

The V gene is TRBV19, the J gene TRBJ1-1; 7 bases match TRBD1. Germline V gene lookup returns CDR1 LNHDA and CDR2 SQIVND (reference sequence). CDR3 length: 14 residues. The J segment lost 3 bases and the V segment lost 8 bases, leaving 9 bases of the junction unmatched. This CDR3 reads CASSPQGEYTEAFF. Here the CDR3 DNA reads TGTGCCAGTTCACCTCAGGGGGAGTACACTGAAGCTTTCTTT.

The chain recombines TRBV7-8 with TRBJ1-1; D call uncertain. The germline CDR1 and CDR2 sequences are SGHVS and FQNEAQ. CDR3 size: 13 residues. The V gene lost 2 bases and the J gene lost 1 base, with 5 bases spanning the gap. The DNA for the CDR3 is TGTGCCAGCAGCTTATCAGGGAACACTGAAGCTTTCTTT. Its translation: CASSLSGNTEAFF.

V and J are TRBV7-9 and TRBJ2-1, with TRBD2 identical over 10 bases. Per the germline V gene, CDR1 is SEHNR and CDR2 is FQNEAQ (reference sequence). J gave up 0 bases and V 5 bases, and 10 bases lay outside the gene matches. This CDR3 comprises 18 residues. CDR3 bases: TGTGCCAGCAGCCCTCGGACTAGCGGCTACTTCTCCTACAATGAGCAGTTCTTC. Residues: CASSPRTSGYFSYNEQFF.

The V gene is TRBV2, the J gene TRBJ1-1, with D perhaps matching TRBD1 (5 bases). V lost 7 bases and J lost 0, with 9 bases in between. The CDR3 consists of 13 residues. Looked up from germline, CDR1 is SNHLY and CDR2 is FYNNEI. CDR3 sequence reads: CASIREMNTEAFF. Here the CDR3 DNA reads TGTGCCAGCATCAGGGAAATGAACACTGAAGCTTTCTTT.

The chain carries TRBV7-6 and TRBJ2-3, with 11 bases that match TRBD2. The CDR3 extends over 16 amino acids. Trimming removed 1 base from V and 6 bases from J; junction bases left unmatched: 6. Germline loops: CDR1 SGHVS, CDR2 FNYEAQ. The CDR3 region is CASSLGPSGGQDTQYF. The CDR3 region has the DNA TGTGCCAGCAGCTTAGGGCCTAGCGGGGGGCAGGATACGCAGTATTTT.

This chain uses TRBV19 with TRBJ1-2; no firm D call. CDR1 is LNHDA and CDR2 is SQIVND in the germline V gene (reference sequence). The CDR3 loop spans 14 amino acids. The V end lost 3 bases, the J end lost 8 bases, and 16 bases lay between the germline ends. The DNA for the CDR3 is TGTGCCAGTAGTATGTCGAGGGAATACTCAGGCTACACCTTC. This translates into CASSMSREYSGYTF.

With respect to this clone: Distinct nucleotide sequences in the sample also encode this CDR3. The chain joins TRBV14 to TRBJ1-1; D gene ambiguous. This CDR3 comprises 14 residues. Germline CDR1 and CDR2: SGHDN and FVKESK. V was clipped by 4 bases and J by 5 bases, with 14 bases between them. The CDR3 sequence: CASSLPLVGTEAFF. The DNA for the CDR3 is TGTGCCAGCAGCCTCCCTCTGGTCGGGACTGAAGCTTTCTTT.

The sample holds a few counts of this clone. This rearrangement joins TRBV6-1 to TRBJ1-3; no clear D gene. CDR1 MNHNS and CDR2 SASEGT come from the germline V gene. The V gene lost 8 bases and the J gene lost 1 base, with 12 bases spanning the gap. The CDR3 contains 14 residues. The CDR3 sequence: CASPGVESGNTIYF. The CDR3 nucleotides are TGTGCCAGCCCCGGGGTCGAGTCTGGAAACACCATATATTTT.

This chain connects TRBV6-1 to TRBJ1-5, with D possibly being TRBD1 (6 bases). Trimming shortened V by 2 bases and J by 7 bases, and 15 bases separated the two germline ends. Germline-derived CDR1 and CDR2 are MNHNS and SASEGT. This CDR3 has 15 residues. Here the CDR3 reads CASSESMGARQPQHF. CDR3 nucleotide sequence: TGTGCCAGCAGTGAATCAATGGGGGCAAGACAGCCCCAGCATTTT.

The V gene is TRBV4-1, the J gene TRBJ1-2; 8 nucleotides align to TRBD1. Trimming removed 4 bases from V and 2 bases from J; junction bases left unmatched: 6. Germline loops: CDR1 MGHRA, CDR2 YSYEKL. The CDR3 runs 15 residues. The CDR3 nucleotides read TGCGCCAGCAGCCTAAGACAGGGGAGCAACTATGGCTACACCTTC. Translation gives CASSLRQGSNYGYTF.

The V and J genes are TRBV29-1 and TRBJ1-1; tentatively, D is TRBD1 (5 bases). Germline V gene lookup returns CDR1 SQVTM and CDR2 ANQGSEA. V was pared by 3 bases and J by 5 bases, with 16 bases between. The CDR3 is 14 residues long. In nucleotides, the CDR3 is TGCAGCGTTGAGAAGCAGGGAGGGGAGACTGAAGCTTTCTTT. Its translation is CSVEKQGGETEAFF. Filled out from reference TRBV29-1 and TRBJ1-1, the complete variable domain reads SAVISQKPSRDICQRGTSLTIQCQVDSQVTMMFWYRQQPGQSLTLIATANQGSEATYESGFVIDKFPISRPNLTFSTLTVSNMSPEDSSIYLCSVEKQGGETEAFFGQGTRLTVV.

V and J are TRBV5-6 and TRBJ2-7; the match to TRBD1 covers 8 bases. There are 15 residues in the CDR3. Trimming removed 1 base from V and 2 bases from J; junction bases left unmatched: 5. The germline CDR1 and CDR2 sequences are SGHDT and YYEEEE. CDR3 nucleotides: TGTGCCAGCAGCTTGTACGGGACAGGAGCCTACGAGCAGTACGTC. Encoded protein: CASSLYGTGAYEQYV.